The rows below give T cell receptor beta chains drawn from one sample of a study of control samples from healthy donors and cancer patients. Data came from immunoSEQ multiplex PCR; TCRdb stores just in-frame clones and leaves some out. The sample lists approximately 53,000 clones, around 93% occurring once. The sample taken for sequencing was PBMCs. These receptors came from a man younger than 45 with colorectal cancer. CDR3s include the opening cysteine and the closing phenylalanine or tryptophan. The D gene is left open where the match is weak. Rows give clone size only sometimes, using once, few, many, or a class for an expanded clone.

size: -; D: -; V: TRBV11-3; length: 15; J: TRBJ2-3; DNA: TGTGCCAGCAGCCAGGGCCGCTCGTCGGGAAATACGCAGTATTTT; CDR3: CASSQGRSSGNTQYF
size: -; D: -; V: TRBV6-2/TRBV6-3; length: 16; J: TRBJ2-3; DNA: TGTGCCAGCAGTTACTTCAGGGGCCGCCTCACAGATACGCAGTATTTT; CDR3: CASSYFRGRLTDTQYF
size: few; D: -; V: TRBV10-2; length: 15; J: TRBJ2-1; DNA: TGCGCCAGCAGTGACCCGACAGGGCCGGGGGATGAGCAGTTCTTC; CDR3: CASSDPTGPGDEQFF
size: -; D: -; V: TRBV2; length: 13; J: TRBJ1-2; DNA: TGTGCCACCCTACTCCAGGGGCGGAATGGCTACACCTTC; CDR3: CATLLQGRNGYTF
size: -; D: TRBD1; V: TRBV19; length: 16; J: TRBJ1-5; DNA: TGTGCCAGTAGGGGCCGGACAGGAGATAGCAATCAGCCCCAGCATTTT; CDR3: CASRGRTGDSNQPQHF
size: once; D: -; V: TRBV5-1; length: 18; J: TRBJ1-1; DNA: TGCGCCAGCAGCGATGGACACTTACAACGGGGTGTGAACACTGAAGCTTTCTTT; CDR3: CASSDGHLQRGVNTEAFF
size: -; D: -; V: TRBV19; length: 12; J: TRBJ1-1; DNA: TGTGCCAGTAGTTTCACGGACAAGAAAGCTTTCTTT; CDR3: CASSFTDKKAFF
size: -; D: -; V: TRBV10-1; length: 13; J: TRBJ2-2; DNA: TGCGCCAGCAGTGGCTCCAACACCGGGGAGCTGTTTTTT; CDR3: CASSGSNTGELFF
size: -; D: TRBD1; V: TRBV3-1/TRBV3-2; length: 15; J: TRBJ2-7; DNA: TGTGCCAGCAGCCAAGAGCAGGGGGTCATCTACGAGCAGTACTTC; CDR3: CASSQEQGVIYEQYF
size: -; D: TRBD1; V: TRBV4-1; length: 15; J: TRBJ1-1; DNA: TGCGCCAGCAGCCCACCGGGACAGGCGAACACTGAAGCTTTCTTT; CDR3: CASSPPGQANTEAFF
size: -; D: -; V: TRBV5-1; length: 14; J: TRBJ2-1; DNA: TGCGCCAGCACCCTAGGGGGGGACTCCCATGAGCAGTTCTTC; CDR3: CASTLGGDSHEQFF
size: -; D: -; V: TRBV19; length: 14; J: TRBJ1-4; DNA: TGTGCCAGTAGTATAGATCGGAACAATGAAAAACTGTTTTTT; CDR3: CASSIDRNNEKLFF
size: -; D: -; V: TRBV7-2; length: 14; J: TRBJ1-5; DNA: TGTGCCAGCAGCTCGAGGACCGGGAATCAGCCCCAGCATTTT; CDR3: CASSSRTGNQPQHF
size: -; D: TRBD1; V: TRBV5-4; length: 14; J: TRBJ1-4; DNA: TGTGCCAGCAGCCCCGGGACAGGGAGTGAAAAACTGTTTTTT; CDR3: CASSPGTGSEKLFF
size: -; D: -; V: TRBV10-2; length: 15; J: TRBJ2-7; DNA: TGCGCCAGCAGTGATCTGCTCCCGGACTACTACGAGCAGTACTTC; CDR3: CASSDLLPDYYEQYF
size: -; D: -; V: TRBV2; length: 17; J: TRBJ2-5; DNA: TGTGCCAGCAGTGAAGCGCGAGGAGGGAGATCCCAAGAGACCCAGTACTTC; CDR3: CASSEARGGRSQETQYF
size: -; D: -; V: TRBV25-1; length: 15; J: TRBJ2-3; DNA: TGTGCCAGCAGGGTCCTAGATTCGGGCACAGATACGCAGTATTTT; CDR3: CASRVLDSGTDTQYF
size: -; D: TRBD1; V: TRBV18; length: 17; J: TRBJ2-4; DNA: TGTGCCAGCTCAGACACTATACCGGGACAGGGGCGCAACATTCAGTACTTC; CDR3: CASSDTIPGQGRNIQYF
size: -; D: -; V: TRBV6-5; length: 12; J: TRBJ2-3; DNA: TGTGCCAACAGGGACGGTACAGATACGCAGTATTTT; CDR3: CANRDGTDTQYF
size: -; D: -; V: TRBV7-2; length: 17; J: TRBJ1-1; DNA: TGTGCCAGCAGCTTAACCCCTCGAGGGGGGACGAACACTGAAGCTTTCTTT; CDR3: CASSLTPRGGTNTEAFF
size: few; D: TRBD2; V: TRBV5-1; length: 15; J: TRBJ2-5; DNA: TGCGCCAGCAGCCTTAGCGGGGGGGCCGGGAAGACCCAGTACTTC; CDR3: CASSLSGGAGKTQYF
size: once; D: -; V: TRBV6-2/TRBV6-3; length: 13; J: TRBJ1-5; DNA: TGTGCCAGCAGTAGTACAGGGCATCAGCCCCAGCATTTT; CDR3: CASSSTGHQPQHF
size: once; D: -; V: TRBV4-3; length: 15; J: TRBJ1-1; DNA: TGCGCCAGCAGCCAAGTCGACAGTCCCTTCACTGAAGCTTTCTTT; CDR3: CASSQVDSPFTEAFF
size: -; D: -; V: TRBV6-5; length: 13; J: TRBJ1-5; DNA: TGTGCCAGCAGTCTGGGCAGGGTTCAGCCCCAGCATTTT; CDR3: CASSLGRVQPQHF
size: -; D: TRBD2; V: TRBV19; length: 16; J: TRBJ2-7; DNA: TGTGCCAGTAGTGCCGGACTAGCGGGGGCTGTCTACGAGCAGTACTTC; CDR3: CASSAGLAGAVYEQYF
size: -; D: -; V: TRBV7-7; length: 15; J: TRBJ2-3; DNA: TGTGCTAGCAGCTTAGGTAGTTCGAGCTTGGATACGCAGTATTTT; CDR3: CASSLGSSSLDTQYF
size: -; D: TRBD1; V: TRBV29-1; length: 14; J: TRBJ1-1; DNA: TGCAGCGCTTGGACAGGGGGCGTCATCACTGAAGCTTTCTTT; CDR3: CSAWTGGVITEAFF
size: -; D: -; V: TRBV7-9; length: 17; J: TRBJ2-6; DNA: TGTGCCAGCAGTTTTACAGGCCGACGGTCTGGGGCCAACGTCCTGACTTTC; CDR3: CASSFTGRRSGANVLTF
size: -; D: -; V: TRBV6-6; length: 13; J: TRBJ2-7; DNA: TGTGCCAGCAGTAATCAGGGGATTTACGAGCAGTACTTC; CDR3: CASSNQGIYEQYF
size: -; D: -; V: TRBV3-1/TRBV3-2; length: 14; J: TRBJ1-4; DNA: TGTGCCAGCAGCCTACAGGTGTCTAATGAAAAACTGTTTTTT; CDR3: CASSLQVSNEKLFF
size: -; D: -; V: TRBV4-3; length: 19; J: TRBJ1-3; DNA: TGCGCCAGCAGTCAAGGAATTCCCAAGACCATAAGCTCTGGAAACACCATATATTTT; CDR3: CASSQGIPKTISSGNTIYF
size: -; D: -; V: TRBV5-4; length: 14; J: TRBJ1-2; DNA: TGTGCCAGCAGCGGTGGGTCCGTTCCCTATGGCTACACCTTC; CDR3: CASSGGSVPYGYTF
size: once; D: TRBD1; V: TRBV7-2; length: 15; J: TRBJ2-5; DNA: TGTGCCAGCAGCCCCAGGACAGGGGCACAAGAGACCCAGTACTTC; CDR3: CASSPRTGAQETQYF
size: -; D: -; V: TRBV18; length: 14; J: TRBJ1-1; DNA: TGTGCCAGCTCCCCCCGGGGGGAGAACACTGAAGCTTTCTTT; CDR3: CASSPRGENTEAFF
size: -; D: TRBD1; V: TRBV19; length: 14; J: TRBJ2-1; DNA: TGTGCCAGTAGTTCTTCAGGGGGTAATAATGAGCAGTTCTTC; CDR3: CASSSSGGNNEQFF
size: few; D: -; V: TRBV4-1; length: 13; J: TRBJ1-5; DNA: TGCGCCAGCAGCCAACCGGGGAGTCAGCCCCAGCATTTT; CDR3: CASSQPGSQPQHF